This note documents a single TCR beta chain sequence. One junction end disagrees with the germline gene, perhaps due to a read error. 60 Vbeta and 13 Jbeta primers were used in PCR. Only in-frame clones appear in the TCRdb table, and some are missing; sequencing was by immunoSEQ multiplex PCR. Found here are approximately 190,000 clones, 10% to 15% of them singletons; the top ten hold under 10%. The CDR3 runs 14 residues. Germline loops: CDR1 SEHNR, CDR2 FQNEAQ (reference sequence). The data were obtained in a study of cytomegalovirus exposure and HLA in healthy donors. The sequence derives from a man in his fifties in good health and CMV-seropositive. The sample was PBMCs. V usage is TRBV7-9 and J usage is TRBJ1-2; D not certain. CDR3 coding DNA: TGTGCCAGCAGCTTAGGGGGAGGGTTCGATGGCTACTCCTTC. This translates into CASSLGGGFDGYSF.